This is a list of T cell receptor beta chains from one sample in a study of cytomegalovirus exposure and HLA in healthy donors. Produced via immunoSEQ multiplex PCR; TCRdb's table is partial and in-frame only. This sample has about 79,000 clones, with roughly 93% found just once. The source material was PBMCs. Receptors were obtained from a woman under 40 in good health and CMV-seronegative. CDR3s include the opening cysteine and the closing phenylalanine or tryptophan. Fields, in order: clone size, D gene, J gene, V gene, CDR3 DNA, CDR3 protein. A D gene is named only where the DNA matches it firmly. The size entry is marked missing in some rows and otherwise reads once, few, many or a size class.

size: -; D: -; J: TRBJ2-7; V: TRBV19; DNA: TGTGCCAGTAGTAAGGTCAGGGCCCTAGCGAAGGACTACGAGCAGTACTTC; CDR3: CASSKVRALAKDYEQYF
size: -; D: TRBD1; J: TRBJ1-3; V: TRBV25-1; DNA: TGTGCCAGCAGTCCCTCGACAGGGGGCACTGGAAACACCATATATTTT; CDR3: CASSPSTGGTGNTIYF
size: -; D: TRBD1; J: TRBJ1-5; V: TRBV7-8; DNA: TGTGCCAGCAGCTTGGACCGGGACAGGGGATCTTATAGCAATCAGCCCCAGCATTTT; CDR3: CASSLDRDRGSYSNQPQHF
size: -; D: TRBD1; J: TRBJ1-4; V: TRBV15; DNA: TGTGCCACCAGCAGAGTGACAGGGGAGAATGAAAAACTGTTTTTT; CDR3: CATSRVTGENEKLFF
size: -; D: TRBD2; J: TRBJ2-1; V: TRBV6-5; DNA: TGTGCCAGCGTCAGGACTAGCGGGAGTAATGAGCAGTTCTTC; CDR3: CASVRTSGSNEQFF
size: -; D: -; J: TRBJ2-1; V: TRBV5-1; DNA: TGCGCCAGCAGCTTGGACGGGAGTGGAAATGAGCAGTTCTTC; CDR3: CASSLDGSGNEQFF
size: -; D: TRBD1; J: TRBJ2-1; V: TRBV13; DNA: TGTGCCAGCAGCCCAGGACAGGGGGGCGATGAGCAGTTCTTC; CDR3: CASSPGQGGDEQFF
size: -; D: TRBD1; J: TRBJ1-2; V: TRBV27; DNA: TGTGCCAGCAGAGGGGGAGGGACAGGGGCGCCGGGCTACACCTTC; CDR3: CASRGGGTGAPGYTF
size: -; D: -; J: TRBJ1-1; V: TRBV30; DNA: TGTGCCTGGAGTGAGCAGGGCAACACTGAAGCTTTCTTT; CDR3: CAWSEQGNTEAFF
size: -; D: TRBD1; J: TRBJ2-7; V: TRBV7-9; DNA: TGTGCCAGCAGCCCAATTCTCGGGACAGCCTCCTACGAGCAGTACTTC; CDR3: CASSPILGTASYEQYF
size: -; D: -; J: TRBJ1-2; V: TRBV5-6; DNA: TGTGCCAGCAGCCGGGAGGGGGGTCGGGGCTATGGCTACACCTTC; CDR3: CASSREGGRGYGYTF
size: -; D: -; J: TRBJ1-1; V: TRBV30; DNA: TGTGCCTGGAGTGTTGGCGGGGTGAGTGGGCTGTACACTGAAGCTTTCTTT; CDR3: CAWSVGGVSGLYTEAFF
size: -; D: TRBD2; J: TRBJ2-7; V: TRBV18; DNA: TGTGCCAGCTCACCACCGGACGGGGGGTCATACTACGAGCAGTACTTC; CDR3: CASSPPDGGSYYEQYF
size: -; D: TRBD1; J: TRBJ1-2; V: TRBV4-2; DNA: TGTGCCAGCAGCCAAGATGGGACAGGGTATGGCTACACCTTC; CDR3: CASSQDGTGYGYTF
size: few; D: TRBD1; J: TRBJ1-2; V: TRBV2; DNA: TGTGCCAGCAGGACCGACAGGGGCTATGGCTACACCTTC; CDR3: CASRTDRGYGYTF
size: -; D: TRBD2; J: TRBJ2-2; V: TRBV7-9; DNA: TGTGCCAGCAGCCCGGGACTAGCGAACACCGGGGAGCTGTTTTTT; CDR3: CASSPGLANTGELFF
size: -; D: -; J: TRBJ1-6; V: TRBV30; DNA: TGTGCCTGGTCTGGACAGACAAATTCACCCCTCCACTTT; CDR3: CAWSGQTNSPLHF
size: -; D: TRBD2; J: TRBJ2-1; V: TRBV10-3; DNA: TGTGCCATCAGTGGGGGACTAGCGGGAGGAGTCGGTGAGCAGTTCTTC; CDR3: CAISGGLAGGVGEQFF
size: -; D: -; J: TRBJ2-5; V: TRBV27; DNA: TGTGCCAGCAGACCGGGGCGGGTAGGGGGTCGAGAGACCCAGTACTTC; CDR3: CASRPGRVGGRETQYF
size: -; D: TRBD1; J: TRBJ1-1; V: TRBV19; DNA: TGTGCCACCCGGGACAGGTTGAACACTGAAGCTTTCTTT; CDR3: CATRDRLNTEAFF
size: -; D: TRBD1; J: TRBJ2-5; V: TRBV5-1; DNA: TGCGCCAGCAGCAAGGGACAGGGGGTCGAGACCCAGTACTTC; CDR3: CASSKGQGVETQYF
size: once; D: -; J: TRBJ1-5; V: TRBV9; DNA: TGTGCCAGCAGCGTAGAGGCAGGGTCCTCCCTAAATCAGCCCCAGCATTTT; CDR3: CASSVEAGSSLNQPQHF
size: -; D: -; J: TRBJ1-6; V: TRBV27; DNA: TGTGCCAGCACTACAGGGCGTTCACCCCTCCACTTT; CDR3: CASTTGRSPLHF
size: -; D: TRBD1; J: TRBJ1-1; V: TRBV28; DNA: TGTGCCAGCACCGAGGTGGGACAGGAAGCTTTCTTT; CDR3: CASTEVGQEAFF
size: -; D: -; J: TRBJ2-3; V: TRBV9; DNA: TGTGCCAGCAGCCCCACTTCGGGAGTCTACACAGATACGCAGTATTTT; CDR3: CASSPTSGVYTDTQYF
size: -; D: -; J: TRBJ2-4; V: TRBV30; DNA: TGTGCCTGGAGTGTCCTGACGGGCAAAAACATTCAGTACTTC; CDR3: CAWSVLTGKNIQYF
size: -; D: -; J: TRBJ1-6; V: TRBV13; DNA: TGTGCCAGCAGCTCCTACCGCTTCAGGGGACGAAATTCACCCCTCCACTTT; CDR3: CASSSYRFRGRNSPLHF
size: -; D: TRBD2; J: TRBJ2-1; V: TRBV30; DNA: TGTGCCTGGAGTGTAGGCCGCCTTAGCGGGAGCCCCTACAATGAGCAGTTCTTC; CDR3: CAWSVGRLSGSPYNEQFF